The text below deals with one TCR beta chain. What it binds is unknown. This entry is derived from a study of shared clonotypes between healthy human individuals. Each replicate PCR on the sorted subsets used roughly 210 ng DNA (roughly 27,000 T cell genomes). Sequencing was performed with immunoSEQ multiplex PCR; in TCRdb, only in-frame clones are kept and a portion is missing. The sample lists under 550,000 clones; almost 97% were seen once. From germline, CDR1 is MNHEY and CDR2 SMNVEV (reference sequence). This CDR3 is 18 amino acids long. V lost 0 bases and J lost 4; bases outside the gene matches: 10. Study results and limitations: When naive CD4 clonotypes were compared across several donors, 4% to 6.5% were shared. Donors were few, which limited the genetic and exposure-history diversity represented. Lower generation probabilities were found for non-shared clonotypes than for those shared by all four donors.

This sequence joins TRBV27 and TRBJ2-7; 12 bases agree with TRBD2. Material for sequencing was naive CD4+ T cells sorted from blood. Subset: CD45RA+ positively selected. The receptor was isolated from a woman in her twenties or thirties in good health. The CDR3 DNA reads TGTGCCAGCAGTTTATCGAGGCTAGCGGGAGGGCCGTGGTACGAGCAGTACTTC. It codes for CASSLSRLAGGPWYEQYF.